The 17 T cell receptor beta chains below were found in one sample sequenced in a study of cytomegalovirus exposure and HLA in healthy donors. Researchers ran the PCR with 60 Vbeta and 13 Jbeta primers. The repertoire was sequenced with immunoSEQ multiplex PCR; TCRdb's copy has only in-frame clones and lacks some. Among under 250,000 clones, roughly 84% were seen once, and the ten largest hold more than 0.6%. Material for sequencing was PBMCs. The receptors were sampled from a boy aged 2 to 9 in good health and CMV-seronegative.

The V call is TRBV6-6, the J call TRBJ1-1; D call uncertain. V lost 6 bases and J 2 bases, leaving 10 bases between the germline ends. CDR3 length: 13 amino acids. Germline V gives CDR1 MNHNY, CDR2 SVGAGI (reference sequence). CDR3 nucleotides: TGTGCCAGCAGCCGAGATACCAACACTGAAGCTTTCTTT. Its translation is CASSRDTNTEAFF.

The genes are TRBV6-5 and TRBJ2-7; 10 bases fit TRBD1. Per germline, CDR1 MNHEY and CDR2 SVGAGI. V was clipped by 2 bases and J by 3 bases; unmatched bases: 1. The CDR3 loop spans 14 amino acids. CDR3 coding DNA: TGTGCCAGCAGTTACAGGACAGGGGGCTACGAGCAGTACTTC. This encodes CASSYRTGGYEQYF.

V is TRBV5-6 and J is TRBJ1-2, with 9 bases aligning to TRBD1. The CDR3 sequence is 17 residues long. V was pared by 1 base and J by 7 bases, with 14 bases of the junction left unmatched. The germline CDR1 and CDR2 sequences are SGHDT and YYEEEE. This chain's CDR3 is CASSLIGVTGGSSGYTF. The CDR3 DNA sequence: TGTGCCAGCAGCTTGATAGGGGTAACAGGGGGCTCCTCTGGCTACACCTTC.

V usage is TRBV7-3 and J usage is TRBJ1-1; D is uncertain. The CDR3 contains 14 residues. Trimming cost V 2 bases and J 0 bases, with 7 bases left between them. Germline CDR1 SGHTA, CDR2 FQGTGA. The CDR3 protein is CASSLGGMNTEAFF. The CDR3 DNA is TGTGCCAGCAGCTTAGGAGGGATGAACACTGAAGCTTTCTTT.

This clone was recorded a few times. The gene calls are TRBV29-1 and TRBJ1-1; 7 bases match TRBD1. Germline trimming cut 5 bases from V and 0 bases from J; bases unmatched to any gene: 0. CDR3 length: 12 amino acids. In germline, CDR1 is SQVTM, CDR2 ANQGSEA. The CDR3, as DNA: TGCAGCGTTCAGGGGGTGAACACTGAAGCTTTCTTT. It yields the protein CSVQGVNTEAFF.

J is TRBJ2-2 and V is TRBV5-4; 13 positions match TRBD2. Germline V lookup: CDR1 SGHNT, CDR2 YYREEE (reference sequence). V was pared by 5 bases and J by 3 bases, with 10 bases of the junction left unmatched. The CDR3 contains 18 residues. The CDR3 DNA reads TGTGCCAGCAGGGCCGGGACTAGCGGGAATCGGTACACCGGGGAGCTGTTTTTT. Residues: CASRAGTSGNRYTGELFF.

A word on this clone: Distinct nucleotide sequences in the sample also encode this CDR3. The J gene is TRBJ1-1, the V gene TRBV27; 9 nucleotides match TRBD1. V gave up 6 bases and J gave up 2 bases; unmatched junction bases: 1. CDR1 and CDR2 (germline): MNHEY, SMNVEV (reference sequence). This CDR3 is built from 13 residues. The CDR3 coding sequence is TGTGCCAGCAGGACAGGGGGTAACACTGAAGCTTTCTTT. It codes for CASRTGGNTEAFF.

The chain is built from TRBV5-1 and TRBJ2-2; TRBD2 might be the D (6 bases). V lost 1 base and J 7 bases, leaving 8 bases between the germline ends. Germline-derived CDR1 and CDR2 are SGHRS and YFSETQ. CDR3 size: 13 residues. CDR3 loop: CASSLWGDGELFF. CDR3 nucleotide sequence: TGCGCCAGCAGCTTGTGGGGGGACGGGGAGCTGTTTTTT. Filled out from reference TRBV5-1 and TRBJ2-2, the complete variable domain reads KAGVTQTPRYLIKTRGQQVTLSCSPISGHRSVSWYQQTPGQGLQFLFEYFSETQRNKGNFPGRFSGRQFSNSRSEMNVSTLELGDSALYLCASSLWGDGELFFGEGSRLTVL.

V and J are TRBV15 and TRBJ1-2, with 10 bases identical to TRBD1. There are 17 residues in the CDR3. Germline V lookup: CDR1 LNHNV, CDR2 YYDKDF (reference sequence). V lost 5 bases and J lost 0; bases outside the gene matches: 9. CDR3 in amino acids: CATSSGDRGVANYGYTF. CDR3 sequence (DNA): TGTGCCACCAGCTCGGGGGACAGGGGCGTCGCTAACTATGGCTACACCTTC.

Here the CDR3 reads CATSPPGTGSYNEQFF. In nucleotides, the CDR3 is TGTGCCACCAGTCCCCCCGGGACAGGGTCCTACAATGAGCAGTTCTTC. The V gene is TRBV15, the J gene TRBJ2-1, with TRBD1 matching over 9 bases. CDR1 and CDR2 (germline): LNHNV, YYDKDF (reference sequence). J was trimmed by 1 base and V by 6 bases; bases with no gene match: 7. The CDR3 totals 16 residues.

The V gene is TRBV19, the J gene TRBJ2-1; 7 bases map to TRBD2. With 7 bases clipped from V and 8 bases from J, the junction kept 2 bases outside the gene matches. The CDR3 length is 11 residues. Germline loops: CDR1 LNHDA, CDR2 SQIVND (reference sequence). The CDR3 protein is CASTSGDEQFF. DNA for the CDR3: TGTGCCAGTACGAGCGGGGATGAGCAGTTCTTC.

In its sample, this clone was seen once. DNA for the CDR3: TGCGCCAGCAATAAGGGGATGGATGAGACCCAGTACTTC. This encodes CASNKGMDETQYF. This chain connects TRBV5-1 to TRBJ2-5; perhaps TRBD1 as D (5 bases). CDR3 length: 13 residues. Looked up from germline, CDR1 is SGHRS and CDR2 is YFSETQ. V was shortened by 6 bases and J by 5 bases, with 14 bases between the two germline ends.

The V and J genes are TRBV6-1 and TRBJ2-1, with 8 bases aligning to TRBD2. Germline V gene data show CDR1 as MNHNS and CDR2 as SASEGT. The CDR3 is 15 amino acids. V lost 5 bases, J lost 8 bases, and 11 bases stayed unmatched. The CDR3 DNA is TGTGCCAGCAGTATAAACGGGGGGGCTCACGATGAGCAGTTCTTC. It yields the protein CASSINGGAHDEQFF.

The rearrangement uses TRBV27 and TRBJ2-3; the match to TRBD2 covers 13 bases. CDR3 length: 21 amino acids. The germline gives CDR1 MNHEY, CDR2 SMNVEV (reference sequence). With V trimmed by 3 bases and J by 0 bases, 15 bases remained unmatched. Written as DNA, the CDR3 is TGTGCCAGCAGTTTCCCGGGGACTAGCGGGAAGAAAACTCCTAGCACAGATACGCAGTATTTT. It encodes CASSFPGTSGKKTPSTDTQYF.

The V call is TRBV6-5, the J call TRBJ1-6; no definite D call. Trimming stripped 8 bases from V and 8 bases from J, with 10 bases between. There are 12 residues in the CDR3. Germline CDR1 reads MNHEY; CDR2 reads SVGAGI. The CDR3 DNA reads TGTGCCAGCCAGCCGCGGGATTCACCCCTCCACTTT. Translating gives CASQPRDSPLHF.

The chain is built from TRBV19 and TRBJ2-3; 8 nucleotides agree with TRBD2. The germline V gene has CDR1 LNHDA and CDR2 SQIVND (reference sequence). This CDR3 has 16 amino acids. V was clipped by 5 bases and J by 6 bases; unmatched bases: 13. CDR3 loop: CASSAAGSGRGDTQYF. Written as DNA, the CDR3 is TGTGCCAGTAGTGCGGCTGGGAGCGGGAGAGGTGATACGCAGTATTTT.

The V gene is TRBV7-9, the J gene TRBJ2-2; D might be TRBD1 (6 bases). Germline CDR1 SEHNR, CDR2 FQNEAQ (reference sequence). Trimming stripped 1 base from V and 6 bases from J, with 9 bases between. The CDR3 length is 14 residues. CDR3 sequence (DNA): TGTGCCAGCAGCTTAGACAGGGTCCCCGGGGAGCTGTTTTTT. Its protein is CASSLDRVPGELFF.